These 29 T cell receptor beta chains originate from one sample sequenced in a study of T-cell reconstitution after alpha-beta-depleted transplantation in children. It was with unique molecular identifiers that the TCRbeta library was prepared. TCRdb redid the calling of the PCR reads with MiXCR, one entry per CDR3 protein. The repertoire has hundreds of thousands of distinct CDR3 sequences, roughly 15% of them found once; the top ten carry just under 30%. This specimen consisted of PBMCs, mostly from graft donor cells, obtained 360 days after TCRalphabeta/CD19-depleted stem cell transplant. The origin of the receptors is a boy younger than two who had a stem cell transplant for Wiskott-Aldrich syndrome, so the T cells may come from the graft donor.

The chain couples TRBV5-1 to TRBJ2-5; D may be TRBD1 (5 bases). The CDR3 covers 15 residues. V was trimmed by 1 base and J by 2 bases, leaving 12 bases between them. The V gene's germline CDR1 is SGHRS and CDR2 YFSETQ. CDR3 protein: CASSLNTGIQETQYF. In DNA form, the CDR3 reads TGCGCCAGCAGCTTGAATACAGGCATTCAAGAGACCCAGTACTTC.

The chain employs TRBV29-1 and TRBJ1-1, with D unresolved. The CDR3 has 13 residues. Germline CDR1 SQVTM, CDR2 ANQGSEA. Trimming took off 4 bases at V and 5 bases at J, with 14 bases between the two ends. The CDR3 spells CSVGLGPRTEAFF. CDR3 nucleotide sequence: TGCAGCGTTGGCCTTGGACCCCGAACTGAAGCTTTCTTT. The whole variable domain, remainder taken from reference TRBV29-1 and TRBJ1-1, is SAVISQKPSRDICQRGTSLTIQCQVDSQVTMMFWYRQQPGQSLTLIATANQGSEATYESGFVIDKFPISRPNLTFSTLTVSNMSPEDSSIYLCSVGLGPRTEAFFGQGTRLTVV.

This clonotype showed up just a few times. This chain links TRBV12-3 or TRBV12-4 with TRBJ2-2, with D uncertain. This CDR3 has 13 amino acids. V was cut by 5 bases and J by 3 bases, with 7 bases left in between. The CDR3 loop reads CASSEVHTGELFF. CDR3 nucleotide sequence: TGTGCCAGCAGTGAGGTACACACCGGGGAGCTGTTTTTT.

This chain connects TRBV4-1 to TRBJ2-7, with 9 positions matching TRBD1. This CDR3 contains 19 residues. V lost 0 bases to trimming and J lost 3 bases; unmatched junction nucleotides: 15. Germline V gives CDR1 MGHRA, CDR2 YSYEKL. In nucleotides, the CDR3 is TGCGCCAGCAGCCAAGATTCAGTGGGAGCCGGGACAGGGAACTACGAGCAGTACTTC. Translating it yields CASSQDSVGAGTGNYEQYF.

The V call is TRBV27, the J call TRBJ1-1, with unresolved D. Trimming took 6 bases from V and 8 from J, leaving 13 bases between them. The CDR3 loop spans 12 amino acids. Germline loops: CDR1 MNHEY, CDR2 SMNVEV (reference sequence). CDR3 DNA sequence: TGTGCCAGCAGGAGTTCAGTGCGCGAAGCTTTCTTT. Translated, it gives CASRSSVREAFF.

The V gene is TRBV9, the J gene TRBJ2-7; 11 bases map to TRBD1. The germline V gene has CDR1 SGDLS and CDR2 YYNGEE. Trimming took 4 bases from V and 1 from J; bases not matched to a gene: 13. This CDR3 is 18 amino acids long. CDR3 sequence (DNA): TGTGCCAGCAGCAAACCTGGACAGGGGGCGAGTTATTCCTACGAGCAGTACTTC. Residues: CASSKPGQGASYSYEQYF.

V is TRBV6-5 and J is TRBJ2-4, with D hard to call. Trimming pared 4 bases from V and 0 bases from J, leaving 13 bases between. Germline V lookup: CDR1 MNHEY, CDR2 SVGAGI. CDR3 length: 16 residues. The CDR3 coding sequence is TGTGCCAGCAGTTCTGCCTTGACCCTAGCCAAAAACATTCAGTACTTC. It yields the protein CASSSALTLAKNIQYF.

This clonotype turned up a few times. This chain links TRBV5-1 with TRBJ2-5; 8 bases fit TRBD1. The CDR3 is made up of 13 amino acids. Losses at the gene ends were 4 bases for V and 5 bases for J; bases not matched to a gene: 4. The germline gives CDR1 SGHRS, CDR2 YFSETQ. Written as DNA, the CDR3 is TGCGCCAGCAGCCTGGGACAGGCGGAGACCCAGTACTTC. As protein: CASSLGQAETQYF.

This clonotype was counted only a few times. J is TRBJ1-1 and V is TRBV7-9; 7 bases map to TRBD1. Germline V lookup: CDR1 SEHNR, CDR2 FQNEAQ (reference sequence). J gave up 1 base and V 4 bases, and 6 bases lay outside the gene matches. The CDR3 runs to 15 residues. Here the CDR3 reads CASSSRQGPNTEAFF. The CDR3 bases are TGTGCCAGCAGCTCCCGACAGGGCCCGAACACTGAAGCTTTCTTT.

This clonotype was counted a few times. The rearrangement uses TRBV7-2 and TRBJ2-1; D is possibly TRBD1 or TRBD2 (5 bases each). The CDR3 has 14 residues. Germline lookup yields CDR1 SGHTA and CDR2 FQGNSA. Trimming removed 10 bases from V and 0 bases from J, with 13 bases in between. Here the CDR3 DNA reads TGTGCCAACCGAGAGGGGAGCTCCTACAATGAGCAGTTCTTC. Its protein product is CANREGSSYNEQFF.

In its sample, this clonotype was seen a few times. The gene calls are TRBV20-1 and TRBJ2-3; the match to TRBD2 covers 12 bases. V lost 2 bases and J lost 2; bases outside the gene matches: 8. The CDR3 runs 17 residues. Germline CDR1 and CDR2: DFQATT and SNEGSKA (reference sequence). The CDR3 sequence is CSARTPLAGGHTDTQYF. DNA for the CDR3: TGCAGTGCTAGAACCCCACTAGCGGGAGGACACACAGATACGCAGTATTTT.

This sequence joins TRBV24-1 and TRBJ2-3, with D tentatively TRBD2 (6 bases). The V end lost 4 bases, the J end lost 1 base, and 11 bases lay between the germline ends. The length of the CDR3 is 15 residues. Germline V gene data show CDR1 as KGHDR and CDR2 as SFDVKD. CDR3 sequence: CATSEGGAGTDTQYF. CDR3 DNA: TGTGCCACCAGTGAGGGCGGGGCTGGCACAGATACGCAGTATTTT.

This clonotype turned up a few times. The V and J genes are TRBV10-2 and TRBJ1-5; the D gene is possibly TRBD1 (5 bases). The V end was cut by 3 bases, the J end by 7 bases, with 10 bases between. Germline values: CDR1 WSHSY, CDR2 SAAADI. This CDR3 has 13 amino acids. CDR3 sequence (DNA): TGCGCCAGCAGTGAAACCAGGGAGCAGCCCCAGCATTTT. Its translation is CASSETREQPQHF.

This clonotype occurred a few times. V is TRBV7-9 and J is TRBJ1-2, with a possible D match to TRBD1 (5 bases). Per the germline V gene, CDR1 is SEHNR and CDR2 is FQNEAQ (reference sequence). The germline V and J ends were trimmed by 5 bases and 6 bases, with 19 bases remaining between them. The CDR3 runs to 15 residues. CDR3 in amino acids: CASSTAGPLLHGYTF. In nucleotides, the CDR3 is TGTGCCAGCAGCACAGCAGGGCCCCTACTTCATGGCTACACCTTC.

Only a few counts were recorded for this clonotype. The chain couples TRBV10-3 to TRBJ2-7, with 7 bases identical to TRBD2. Trimming removed 10 bases from V and 2 bases from J; junction bases left unmatched: 8. The CDR3 spans 13 residues. The V gene's germline CDR1 is ENHRY and CDR2 SYGVKD. The CDR3 DNA reads TGTGCCAGCGGGGGTACAGCCACCTACGAGCAGTACTTC. Translated, it gives CASGGTATYEQYF.

This clonotype was counted a few times. The V call is TRBV20-1, the J call TRBJ1-5; no clear D. The ends were cut back, 6 bases at V and 0 bases at J, with 6 bases in the middle. The CDR3 totals 12 residues. Germline CDR1 and CDR2: DFQATT and SNEGSKA (reference sequence). The CDR3 nucleotides are TGCAGTGCACTTTATAGCAATCAGCCCCAGCATTTT. Its translation: CSALYSNQPQHF.

The chain has TRBV6-1 and TRBJ1-5; D may be TRBD1 (5 bases). V was trimmed by 6 bases and J by 3 bases, leaving 12 bases between them. The CDR3 consists of 14 residues. Germline loops: CDR1 MNHNS, CDR2 SASEGT. In DNA form, the CDR3 reads TGTGCCAGCAGGGTCAGGGACTACAATCAGCCCCAGCATTTT. This codes for CASRVRDYNQPQHF.

This clonotype has only a few counts. The rearrangement uses TRBV20-1 and TRBJ2-7; D not certain. Trimming cost V 2 bases and J 4 bases, with 18 bases left between them. There are 15 residues in the CDR3. Germline loops: CDR1 DFQATT, CDR2 SNEGSKA (reference sequence). The CDR3 coding sequence is TGCAGTGCTAGACGGTCCCGACGCCAAACTTACGAGCAGTACTTC. This gives the protein CSARRSRRQTYEQYF.

This chain joins TRBV4-2 and TRBJ2-3; 8 bases align to TRBD1. Looked up from germline, CDR1 is LGHNA and CDR2 is YNFKEQ. The CDR3 has 15 amino acids. J was trimmed by 6 bases and V by 4 bases; bases with no gene match: 9. The CDR3 coding sequence is TGTGCCAGCAGCCTCGGACAGGGTGGGATGGATACGCAGTATTTT. Translated, it gives CASSLGQGGMDTQYF.

There are a few counts of this clonotype. The chain employs TRBV3-1 and TRBJ2-1; TRBD2 might be the D (5 bases). The V end lost 1 base, the J end lost 0 bases, and 10 bases lay between the germline ends. This CDR3 spans 16 amino acids. The germline V gene encodes CDR1 LGHDT and CDR2 YNNKEL (reference sequence). In DNA, the CDR3 is TGTGCCAGCAGCCAAGTTTCGGGAAGCTCCTACAATGAGCAGTTCTTC. It encodes CASSQVSGSSYNEQFF.

This clonotype was seen a handful of times. This chain connects TRBV12-3 or TRBV12-4 to TRBJ2-2, with TRBD1 matching 7 bases. This CDR3 region has 15 residues. V dropped 2 bases and J dropped 5; count of bases not matched to a gene: 5. The CDR3 protein is CASSLWDSRTGELFF. Written as DNA, the CDR3 is TGTGCCAGCAGTTTATGGGACAGTAGAACCGGGGAGCTGTTTTTT.

The table lists this clonotype with a few counts. The CDR3 is CSEVSLPGYEQYF. The CDR3 DNA follows: TGCAGTGAAGTCTCCCTACCAGGCTACGAGCAGTACTTC. This chain links TRBV20-1 with TRBJ2-7; no firm D call. CDR1 is DFQATT, CDR2 SNEGSKA, per germline (reference sequence). The CDR3 has 13 amino acids. V dropped 7 bases and J dropped 3 bases, with 16 bases sitting between them.

This chain joins TRBV4-1 and TRBJ1-6, with 8 bases aligning to TRBD1. CDR1 is MGHRA and CDR2 is YSYEKL in the germline V gene. CDR3 size: 16 residues. Trimming at V came to 1 base and at J to 6 bases, leaving 5 bases not matched to a gene. The CDR3 sequence is CASSQGTTGANSPLHF. DNA of the CDR3: TGCGCCAGCAGCCAAGGGACGACAGGGGCTAATTCACCCCTCCACTTT.

This clonotype occurred a few times. The genes are TRBV27 and TRBJ2-2, with 9 bases fitting TRBD2. The CDR3 is 15 amino acids. The germline V gene encodes CDR1 MNHEY and CDR2 SMNVEV (reference sequence). V gave up 6 bases and J gave up 4 bases; unmatched junction bases: 6. The DNA for the CDR3 is TGTGCCAGCAGCCCTAGCGGGGTCCTCACCGGGGAGCTGTTTTTT. This sequence encodes CASSPSGVLTGELFF.

The J gene is TRBJ2-1, the V gene TRBV5-1, with 9 nucleotides matching TRBD1. In germline, CDR1 is SGHRS, CDR2 YFSETQ. The CDR3 is made up of 14 amino acids. V lost 4 bases to trimming and J lost 7 bases; unmatched junction nucleotides: 6. CDR3 nucleotides: TGCGCCAGCAGCCCTCCGGGACAGGGTAATGAGCAGTTCTTC. Translation: CASSPPGQGNEQFF.

The chain recombines TRBV7-9 with TRBJ2-7; 7 bases map to TRBD2. CDR1 is SEHNR, CDR2 FQNEAQ, per germline (reference sequence). Trimming cost V 5 bases and J 2 bases; bases outside gene matches: 3. The CDR3 runs to 13 residues. Here the CDR3 reads CASSTGTTYEQYF. CDR3 DNA: TGTGCCAGCAGCACCGGGACTACCTACGAGCAGTACTTC.

This chain joins TRBV12-3 or TRBV12-4 and TRBJ2-2; D call uncertain. The CDR3 is 18 amino acids. V lost 4 bases and J lost 6, with 24 bases in between. CDR3 in DNA: TGTGCCAGCAGTTCCCACAACCCGGGCTCCCTCGGACCCGGGGAGCTGTTTTTT. This translates into CASSSHNPGSLGPGELFF.

The gene calls are TRBV3-1 and TRBJ2-2; TRBD2 matches at 8 bases. V gave up 5 bases and J gave up 5 bases; unmatched junction bases: 10. Germline loops: CDR1 LGHDT, CDR2 YNNKEL (reference sequence). This CDR3 contains 16 residues. For the CDR3, the DNA is TGTGCCAGCAGCTCCTGGACTAGCTTGAAGACCGGGGAGCTGTTTTTT. Protein: CASSSWTSLKTGELFF.

Written as DNA, the CDR3 is TGCGCCAGCAGCCAACTGTTACAGGCCCTAGCCTACGAGCAGTACTTC. It translates to CASSQLLQALAYEQYF. This rearrangement joins TRBV4-1 to TRBJ2-7; tentatively, D is TRBD1 (5 bases). The CDR3 has 16 residues. The germline V gene encodes CDR1 MGHRA and CDR2 YSYEKL. V dropped 2 bases and J dropped 2 bases, with 16 bases sitting between them.